The clone carrying this TCR beta chain was observed a handful of times. This sample stems from a study of CD8+ T cells in alopecia areata. Study background: Once tofacitinib had been taken for 6 to 18 months, 6 months off drug followed.

Following extraction, RNA underwent reverse transcription to cDNA, which served as the sequencing template. Only in-frame clones appear in the TCRdb table, and some are missing; sequencing was by immunoSEQ multiplex PCR. The data show 160,000 or so clones, 67% seen once. The study team obtained lesional scalp punch biopsies and peripheral blood from alopecia areata patients. CD4+ and CD8+ T cells were sorted from PBMCs. The trim removed 3 bases at V and 2 bases at J, leaving 1 base unmatched. Per the germline V gene, CDR1 is LNHDA and CDR2 is SQIVND (reference sequence). The CDR3 is 13 amino acids. This sample comprised CD8+ T cells sorted from blood, obtained at week 0. The source of this sequence is a human donor with alopecia areata. The chain joins TRBV19 to TRBJ2-7, with 7 nucleotides matching TRBD1. The CDR3 reads CASSMGQTYEQYF. CDR3 coding DNA: TGTGCCAGTAGTATGGGACAGACCTACGAGCAGTACTTC.